These T cell receptor beta chains were read from a single sample in a study of brain T cells in children with intractable seizures. This table comes from immunoSEQ multiplex PCR, and its TCRdb copy is limited to in-frame clones, with some not included. The sample lists around 41,000 clones, about 93% occurring once. The material sequenced was peripheral blood, taken at surgery. These receptors were obtained from a girl aged 2 to 9 with tuberous sclerosis and intractable seizures. The CDR3 runs from the conserved cysteine through the conserved F or W. The order of the fields is D gene, clone size, V gene, J gene, CDR3 protein, CDR3 DNA. The D gene is left open where the match is weak. Size tells how often a clone was seen (once, few, many) or the class of an expanded clone, and some rows leave it out.

-,-,TRBV19,TRBJ1-4,CASSLTEGSNEKLFF,TGTGCCAGTAGTCTGACGGAGGGCAGCAATGAAAAACTGTTTTTT
-,-,TRBV5-1,TRBJ1-4,CASSLDATNEKLFF,TGCGCCAGCAGCTTGGATGCAACTAATGAAAAACTGTTTTTT
TRBD2,-,TRBV19,TRBJ2-6,CATHPAGVSGANVLTF,TGTGCCACCCACCCGGCGGGGGTCTCTGGGGCCAACGTCCTGACTTTC
-,-,TRBV3-1/TRBV3-2,TRBJ1-1,CASSRRQTNTEAFF,TGTGCCAGCAGCCGCCGACAGACGAACACTGAAGCTTTCTTT
-,-,TRBV10-2,TRBJ2-7,CASASGSGIYEQYF,TGCGCCAGCGCCAGCGGGTCTGGGATCTACGAGCAGTACTTC
-,-,TRBV30,TRBJ1-4,CASHETLNEKLFF,TGTGCCAGCCATGAGACCCTTAATGAAAAACTGTTTTTT
-,-,TRBV6-1,TRBJ1-2,CASSELASGWINYGYTF,TGTGCCAGCAGTGAATTAGCGTCAGGGTGGATTAACTATGGCTACACCTTC
-,-,TRBV19,TRBJ2-7,CASSIGVRVSEQYF,TGTGCCAGTAGTATCGGGGTCAGGGTCTCGGAGCAGTACTTC
-,-,TRBV6-5,TRBJ2-1,CASTVYNEQFF,TGTGCCAGCACCGTTTACAATGAGCAGTTCTTC
-,-,TRBV10-2,TRBJ1-5,CASSESKVAAISNQPQHF,TGCGCCAGCAGTGAGTCGAAGGTGGCAGCTATTAGCAATCAGCCCCAGCATTTT
-,-,TRBV7-9,TRBJ2-1,CASSRDYNEQFF,TGTGCCAGCAGCCGGGACTACAATGAGCAGTTCTTC
TRBD1,-,TRBV14,TRBJ1-1,CASSQDHGTGTEAFF,TGTGCCAGCAGCCAAGATCACGGGACAGGCACTGAAGCTTTCTTT
TRBD1,-,TRBV7-6,TRBJ2-3,CASSSSGGGTDTQYF,TGTGCCAGCAGCTCATCAGGGGGCGGCACAGATACGCAGTATTTT
-,-,TRBV9,TRBJ1-1,CASSADSDMNTEAFF,TGTGCCAGCAGCGCCGACAGCGACATGAACACTGAAGCTTTCTTT
-,-,TRBV27,TRBJ1-2,CASSSLQGSYGYTF,TGTGCCAGCTCCAGCCTACAGGGAAGCTATGGCTACACCTTC
-,-,TRBV15,TRBJ2-5,CATSRWPGETQYF,TGTGCCACCAGCAGATGGCCGGGAGAGACCCAGTACTTC
-,-,TRBV9,TRBJ2-7,CASSVGSAYEQYF,TGTGCCAGCAGCGTAGGATCAGCCTACGAGCAGTACTTC
-,-,TRBV25-1,TRBJ1-2,CASSEDYYGYTF,TGTGCCAGCAGTGAAGACTACTATGGCTACACCTTC
-,-,TRBV6-5,TRBJ1-4,CATKLTDRRAKLFF,TGTGCCACCAAGCTCACCGACCGCCGGGCTAAACTGTTTTTT
-,-,TRBV6-5,TRBJ1-1,CASRSGPMNTEAFF,TGTGCCAGCAGATCAGGGCCGATGAACACTGAAGCTTTCTTT
-,-,TRBV5-1,TRBJ1-5,CASREGTAQGNQPQHF,TGCGCCAGCAGAGAGGGGACCGCGCAGGGGAATCAGCCCCAGCATTTT
TRBD1,-,TRBV11-2,TRBJ1-4,CASSPRGQGSNEKLFF,TGTGCCAGCAGCCCACGCGGACAGGGATCAAATGAAAAACTGTTTTTT
TRBD1,-,TRBV2,TRBJ1-2,CASSPGTGNGYTF,TGTGCCAGCAGCCCCGGGACAGGGAATGGCTACACCTTC
TRBD2,-,TRBV20-1,TRBJ2-1,CSASPSRTSPLNEQFF,TGCAGTGCTAGTCCTTCACGGACTAGCCCCCTCAATGAGCAGTTCTTC
TRBD1,-,TRBV30,TRBJ1-2,CAWSATGTGEYGYTF,TGTGCCTGGAGTGCTACCGGGACAGGGGAGTATGGCTACACCTTC
-,-,TRBV6-5,TRBJ2-5,CASSPDGRGETQYF,TGTGCCAGCAGCCCGGACGGCAGAGGAGAGACCCAGTACTTC
-,once,TRBV11-3,TRBJ2-7,CASSLGPTYEQYF,TGTGCCAGCTCTCTTGGGCCTACCTACGAGCAGTACTTC
-,-,TRBV19,TRBJ1-1,CASSIPGVTEAFF,TGTGCCAGTAGTATTCCAGGGGTCACTGAAGCTTTCTTT
-,-,TRBV27,TRBJ2-5,CASSLYEGETQYF,TGTGCCAGCAGTTTATATGAGGGAGAGACCCAGTACTTC
-,-,TRBV3-1/TRBV3-2,TRBJ2-3,CASSQRGADTQYF,TGTGCCAGCAGCCAACGAGGGGCAGATACGCAGTATTTT
TRBD2,-,TRBV7-2,TRBJ2-5,CASSLAGLAETQYF,TGTGCCAGCAGCTTAGCGGGACTAGCGGAGACCCAGTACTTC
-,once,TRBV15,TRBJ2-6,CATSRDGAGANVLTF,TGTGCCACCAGCAGAGATGGGGCTGGGGCCAACGTCCTGACTTTC
TRBD1,once,TRBV4-1,TRBJ2-3,CASRPRDSDYTDTQYF,TGCGCCAGCAGACCTCGGGACAGCGACTATACAGATACGCAGTATTTT
TRBD2,-,TRBV29-1,TRBJ2-2,CSVEDGGGAGELFF,TGCAGCGTTGAAGATGGGGGGGGAGCCGGGGAGCTGTTTTTT
-,-,TRBV11-2,TRBJ2-1,CASSLDRVGPRSSYNEQFF,TGTGCCAGCAGCTTAGATCGAGTAGGCCCGAGGAGCTCCTACAATGAGCAGTTCTTC
-,-,TRBV13,TRBJ2-3,CASSLGGAGTDTQYF,TGTGCCAGCAGCTTAGGGGGGGCCGGAACAGATACGCAGTATTTT
-,-,TRBV6-5,TRBJ1-2,CASQTTGKGNYGYTF,TGTGCCAGTCAAACAACAGGGAAGGGTAACTATGGCTACACCTTC
TRBD1,-,TRBV19,TRBJ2-5,CASSVWTGEGETQYF,TGTGCCAGTAGTGTGTGGACAGGGGAAGGAGAGACCCAGTACTTC
-,-,TRBV6-4,TRBJ1-1,CASRHRTNTEAFF,TGTGCCAGCAGGCACAGGACGAACACTGAAGCTTTCTTT
-,-,TRBV2,TRBJ1-6,CASKERYSPLHF,TGTGCCAGCAAAGAAAGATATTCACCCCTCCACTTT
-,-,TRBV29-1,TRBJ1-4,CSVDENEKLFF,TGCAGCGTTGACGAAAATGAAAAACTGTTTTTT
-,-,TRBV3-1/TRBV3-2,TRBJ2-3,CASSAGVGATDTQYF,TGTGCCAGCAGCGCAGGGGTGGGAGCCACAGATACGCAGTATTTT
-,-,TRBV2,TRBJ1-4,CASSDERGTNEKLFF,TGTGCCAGCAGCGACGAACGCGGAACTAATGAAAAACTGTTTTTT
TRBD2,-,TRBV9,TRBJ2-7,CASNDGGGNEQYF,TGTGCCAGCAACGACGGCGGGGGAAACGAGCAGTACTTC
TRBD1,-,TRBV19,TRBJ1-2,CASSVGQGSYGYTF,TGTGCCAGTAGTGTCGGACAGGGGAGTTATGGCTACACCTTC
-,-,TRBV9,TRBJ1-1,CASSPHENTEAFF,TGTGCCAGCAGCCCCCACGAGAACACTGAAGCTTTCTTT
TRBD1,few,TRBV6-2/TRBV6-3,TRBJ2-2,CASSDRETGELFF,TGTGCCAGCAGTGACAGGGAAACCGGGGAGCTGTTTTTT
TRBD1,few,TRBV2,TRBJ1-6,CASSGRTGEAVRSPLHF,TGTGCCAGCAGTGGACGGACAGGGGAGGCGGTTCGCTCACCCCTCCACTTT
TRBD1,-,TRBV11-2,TRBJ1-2,CASSLGQGYGYTF,TGTGCCAGCAGCCTAGGACAGGGCTATGGCTACACCTTC
-,once,TRBV4-1,TRBJ1-1,CASSPVGTEAFF,TGCGCCAGCAGCCCCGTCGGAACTGAAGCTTTCTTT
-,-,TRBV28,TRBJ1-5,CASSNKVGLGNQPQHF,TGTGCCAGCAGTAATAAAGTAGGGTTGGGCAATCAGCCCCAGCATTTT
-,-,TRBV18,TRBJ2-3,CASSPPSTDTQYF,TGTGCCAGCTCACCACCCAGCACAGATACGCAGTATTTT
TRBD2,-,TRBV3-1/TRBV3-2,TRBJ2-5,CASRLSGGAYHETQYF,TGTGCCAGCAGACTTAGCGGGGGCGCTTACCACGAGACCCAGTACTTC
TRBD1,-,TRBV2,TRBJ1-6,CASTVNRGNNSPLHF,TGTGCCAGCACGGTGAACAGGGGAAATAATTCACCCCTCCACTTT
-,-,TRBV24-1,TRBJ2-3,CAITGRWPDTQYF,TGTGCCATCACGGGACGGTGGCCAGATACGCAGTATTTT